This TCR beta chain appears in the sequencing data of a study of identical twins. Trimming removed 6 bases at V and 5 bases at J, with 14 bases between. Germline values: CDR1 KGHSH, CDR2 LQKENI. This CDR3 has 13 amino acids. This clonotype has a handful of counts. Its antigen is currently unknown. TCRdb reprocessed the 5' RACE reads with MiXCR, giving one entry per CDR3 protein. The sample lists 450,000 or so distinct CDR3 sequences; 13% to 15% were seen once. Findings and caveats of the study: Conclusions rested on cross-sectional statistics rather than following the same donors. Within cord blood, abundant beta clonotypes carried fewer insertions, but memory repertoires showed no such trend.

The same data also contributed to another study, on yellow fever vaccine responses in identical twins.

V usage is TRBV18 and J usage is TRBJ2-7; D remains ambiguous. The specimen was CD4+ T cells sorted from blood. The TCR comes from a young woman in good health. CDR3 sequence: CASSLKFAHEQYF. The DNA for the CDR3 is TGTGCCAGCTCCCTCAAGTTCGCCCACGAGCAGTACTTC.